One and the same sample provided the 21 T cell receptor beta chains below, sequenced in a study of metastatic and nonmetastatic thyroid tumors. None of the patients had undergone any treatment ahead of thyroid surgery. TCRdb reprocessed the PCR reads using MiXCR. Among tens of thousands of clones listed, 25% to 30% were seen once. The source material was blood. All receptors come from a female donor with papillary thyroid cancer or a benign thyroid nodule (not recorded which). Some clones in this sample may be carry-over from other donors' samples.

This clone is medium-sized. This chain connects TRBV19 to TRBJ1-1, with D tentatively TRBD1 (6 bases). The CDR3 contains 15 residues. Germline CDR1 reads LNHDA; CDR2 reads SQIVND (reference sequence). The germline V and J ends were trimmed by 4 bases and 2 bases, with 14 bases remaining between them. This CDR3 reads CASSKRPGHNTEAFF. DNA for the CDR3: TGTGCCAGTAGTAAAAGACCGGGACATAACACTGAAGCTTTCTTT.

Ten or more counts support this clone. This chain links TRBV20-1 with TRBJ1-2; D call uncertain. This CDR3 has 14 residues. Trimming pared 6 bases from V and 3 bases from J, leaving 17 bases between. From germline, CDR1 is DFQATT and CDR2 SNEGSKA (reference sequence). The DNA of the CDR3 is TGCAGTGCCTTAGAGGTCTTGGCAGACTATGGCTACACCTTC. Encoded protein: CSALEVLADYGYTF.

This clone occurred many times. The chain is built from TRBV28 and TRBJ1-1; D not certain. V was clipped by 4 bases and J by 5 bases, with 8 bases between them. Germline loops: CDR1 MDHEN, CDR2 SYDVKM. The CDR3 length is 12 residues. CDR3 nucleotide sequence: TGTGCCAGCAGTTGGGTAGGGACTGAAGCTTTCTTT. Translating it yields CASSWVGTEAFF.

In regard to this clone: Mismatch with germline at one junction end may stem from a read error. The chain recombines TRBV5-1 with TRBJ2-3, with 12 bases matching TRBD2. The CDR3 extends over 16 amino acids. Per the germline V gene, CDR1 is SGHRS and CDR2 is YFSETQ. CDR3 sequence reads: CAISHLAGGQGDTQYF. The CDR3 DNA is TGCGCCATCAGCCACCTAGCGGGGGGGCAGGGAGATACGCAGTATTTT.

The table lists this clone with many counts. This could be a read error, since a much larger clone is one nucleotide away. This sample also contains other DNA sequences that code for the same CDR3. This chain joins TRBV20-1 and TRBJ2-7; 13 bases are a match to TRBD2. The CDR3 consists of 17 residues. CDR1 is DFQATT and CDR2 is SNEGSKA in the germline V gene (reference sequence). The CDR3 loop is CSARARLAGGSSYEQYF. CDR3 DNA sequence: TGCAGCGCTAGAGCAAGACTAGCGGGGGGTAGCTCCTACGAGCAGTACTTC.

This clone was counted many times. The chain employs TRBV14 and TRBJ2-5; no clear D gene. Germline assignment: CDR1 SGHDN and CDR2 FVKESK. The CDR3 loop spans 14 amino acids. The V end was cut by 2 bases, the J end by 1 base, with 8 bases between. Here the CDR3 reads CASSQSLSQETQYF. The CDR3 bases are TGTGCCAGCAGCCAAAGCCTTTCCCAAGAGACCCAGTACTTC.

This sequence joins TRBV6-1 and TRBJ1-5; a possible D gene is TRBD1 (5 bases). The V end was cut by 1 base, the J end by 6 bases, with 10 bases between. This CDR3 contains 14 residues. CDR1 and CDR2 (germline): MNHNS, SASEGT. CDR3 loop: CASSEGRGGQPQHF. The CDR3 DNA reads TGTGCCAGCAGTGAAGGGCGGGGCGGTCAGCCCCAGCATTTT.

This clone was detected ten times or more. J is TRBJ1-5 and V is TRBV7-6; no clear D. This CDR3 spans 14 amino acids. In germline, CDR1 is SGHVS, CDR2 FNYEAQ. V was trimmed by 5 bases and J by 3 bases, leaving 11 bases between them. CDR3 sequence reads: CASSNPGDNQPQHF. The DNA for the CDR3 is TGTGCCAGCAGCAACCCCGGGGACAATCAGCCCCAGCATTTT. Drawing the rest from reference TRBV7-6 and TRBJ1-5, the complete variable domain is GAGVSQSPRYKVTKRGQDVALRCDPISGHVSLYWYRQALGQGPEFLTYFNYEAQQDKSGLPNDRFSAERPEGSISTLTIQRTEQRDSAMYRCASSNPGDNQPQHFGDGTRLSIL.

The chain couples TRBV12-3 or TRBV12-4 to TRBJ1-1; weak D call: TRBD1 (5 bases). The CDR3 sequence is 13 residues long. V shed 2 bases and J shed 5 bases, with 9 bases lying between them. DNA for the CDR3: TGTGCCAGCAGTTTACGGGGGGGGACTGAAGCTTTCTTT. Residues: CASSLRGGTEAFF.

This clone was seen a handful of times. A single base separates this from a much larger clone, so it may be a read error. This rearrangement joins TRBV7-3 to TRBJ2-5; TRBD1 matches at 7 bases. Germline V gives CDR1 SGHTA, CDR2 FQGTGA. The CDR3 is made up of 14 amino acids. V gave up 6 bases and J gave up 3 bases; unmatched junction bases: 7. For the CDR3, the DNA is TGTGCCAGCAGATTAGGGACAGCAGAAGAGACCCAGTACTTC. Its translation is CASRLGTAEETQYF.

This clone is medium-sized (0.01 to 0.1%) in the sample. The chain recombines TRBV11-2 with TRBJ1-1; 10 positions match TRBD1. The V gene end was trimmed by 5 bases and the J gene end by 11 bases; junction bases not matched to a gene: 11. The CDR3 length is 14 residues. Germline CDR1 SGHAT, CDR2 FQNNGV. Written as DNA, the CDR3 is TGTGCCAGCAGCCAAAGAAAGGACAGGGGGAGGGCTTTCTTT. Translated: CASSQRKDRGRAFF.

This clone was found many times. The chain is built from TRBV10-3 and TRBJ2-2, with D perhaps TRBD1 (5 bases). V was pared by 4 bases and J by 1 base, with 13 bases between. Per the germline V gene, CDR1 is ENHRY and CDR2 is SYGVKD. The CDR3 extends over 16 amino acids. The CDR3 DNA follows: TGTGCCATCAGTGGGGGCCCGGCAGGGAACACCGGGGAGCTGTTTTTT. This encodes CAISGGPAGNTGELFF.

This clone showed up just a few times. A much larger clone is a single base away; this may be a read error. This chain connects TRBV9 to TRBJ1-3; D is undetermined. V lost 3 bases, J lost 4 bases, and 8 bases lay in between. CDR1 is SGDLS and CDR2 is YYNGEE in the germline V gene. The CDR3 extends over 13 amino acids. The CDR3: CASSAGRGNTIYF. CDR3 in DNA: TGTGCCAGCAGCGCAGGCCGGGGAAACACCATATATTTT.

The chain combines TRBV7-3 with TRBJ2-5; no reliable D call. Germline V gene lookup returns CDR1 SGHTA and CDR2 FQGTGA. V gave up 4 bases and J gave up 8 bases, with 20 bases separating them. The CDR3 length is 15 residues. This CDR3 reads CASSSTPRHGVTQYF. For the CDR3, the DNA is TGTGCCAGCAGCTCAACTCCCCGACATGGAGTAACCCAGTACTTC.

CDR3 sequence reads: CASSVSTYGHTF. CDR3 DNA: TGTGCCAGCAGTGTTTCCACCTATGGACACACCTTC. The V call is TRBV6-1, the J call TRBJ1-2; D is ambiguous. In germline, CDR1 is MNHNS, CDR2 SASEGT. The CDR3 consists of 12 residues. V lost 4 bases, J lost 12 bases, and 15 bases lay in between.

This clone was observed many times. Sequence at one end of the junction differs from germline and may be a read error. The rearrangement links TRBV6-5 to TRBJ1-4, with 7 nucleotides matching TRBD1. The V gene's germline CDR1 is MNHEY and CDR2 SVGAGI. This CDR3 is 14 amino acids long. DNA of the CDR3: TGTGCCAGCGGTTACAGGGGTTTATATGAAAAACTGTTTTTT. Amino acid sequence: CASGYRGLYEKLFF.

The chain uses TRBV20-1 and TRBJ1-3; D remains unclear. Trimming left V 0 bases short and J 0 bases short, with 9 bases between. The length of the CDR3 is 15 residues. Germline CDR1 DFQATT, CDR2 SNEGSKA (reference sequence). Written as DNA, the CDR3 is TGCAGTGCTAGAGATTCTTGGTTCTCTGGAAACACCATATATTTT. Translated, it gives CSARDSWFSGNTIYF.

This chain connects TRBV14 to TRBJ2-7; D not resolved. This CDR3 spans 15 amino acids. Germline V gives CDR1 SGHDN, CDR2 FVKESK. Between the trimmed V and J ends, which lost 3 bases and 2 bases, there was a span of 14 bases. CDR3 region: CASSHPSCWPYEQYF. The DNA of the CDR3 is TGTGCCAGCAGCCACCCCTCGTGTTGGCCCTACGAGCAGTACTTC.

This clone appeared many times. This chain connects TRBV11-1 to TRBJ1-2, with D perhaps TRBD1 (6 bases). Looked up from germline, CDR1 is SGHAT and CDR2 is FQDESV (reference sequence). V lost 2 bases and J lost 5, with 18 bases in between. This CDR3 comprises 16 residues. The CDR3 here is CASSLSPRTAAYGYTF. CDR3 DNA sequence: TGTGCCAGCAGCTTAAGCCCTAGGACAGCAGCTTATGGCTACACCTTC.

CDR3 protein: CASSLEGGGPYNEQFF. CDR3 in DNA: TGCGCCAGCAGCTTGGAAGGCGGGGGGCCCTACAATGAGCAGTTCTTC. The rearrangement joins TRBV5-1 to TRBJ2-1; 8 bases map to TRBD2. The V and J ends lost 0 bases and 2 bases, in that order; junction bases with no gene match: 4. This CDR3 is 16 amino acids long. The germline gives CDR1 SGHRS, CDR2 YFSETQ.

The V and J genes are TRBV9 and TRBJ2-1, with D perhaps TRBD2 (6 bases). Germline CDR1 reads SGDLS; CDR2 reads YYNGEE. V dropped 6 bases and J dropped 6 bases, with 19 bases sitting between them. The CDR3 consists of 15 residues. CDR3 sequence reads: CASIHPGLDLNEQFF. For the CDR3, the DNA is TGTGCCAGCATCCATCCGGGACTTGACCTCAATGAGCAGTTCTTC.